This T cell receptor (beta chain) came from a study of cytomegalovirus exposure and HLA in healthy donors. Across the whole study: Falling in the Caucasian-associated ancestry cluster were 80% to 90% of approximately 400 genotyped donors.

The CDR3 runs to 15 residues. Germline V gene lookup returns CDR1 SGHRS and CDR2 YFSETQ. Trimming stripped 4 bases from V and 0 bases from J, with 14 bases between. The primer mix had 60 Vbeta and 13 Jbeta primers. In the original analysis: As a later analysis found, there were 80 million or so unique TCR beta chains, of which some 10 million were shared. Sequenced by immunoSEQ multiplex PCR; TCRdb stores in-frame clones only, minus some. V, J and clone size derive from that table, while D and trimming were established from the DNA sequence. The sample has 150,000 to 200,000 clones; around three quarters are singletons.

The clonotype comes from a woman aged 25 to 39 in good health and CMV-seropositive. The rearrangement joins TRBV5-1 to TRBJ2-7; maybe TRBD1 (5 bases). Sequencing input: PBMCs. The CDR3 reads CASSEPSGHSYEQYF. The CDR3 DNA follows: TGCGCCAGCAGCGAACCTTCCGGACACTCCTACGAGCAGTACTTC.